The next 22 T cell receptor beta chains were all read from a single sample in a study of T cells in Graves' hyperthyroidism and ophthalmopathy. RNA transcripts provided the source from which TCR beta CDR3 regions were amplified. Using the HTBI primer set, a first-round RT-PCR was run on the TCR CDR3. TCRdb used MiXCR to reprocess the multiplex PCR reads, holding one entry per CDR3 protein. In the table there are about 400,000 distinct CDR3 sequences, approximately 15% of which are singletons. The sample taken for sequencing was blood. The origin of the receptors is a woman aged 18-29 years with Graves' hyperthyroidism.

The J gene is TRBJ2-3, the V gene TRBV12-3 or TRBV12-4, with D unclear. This CDR3 has 15 residues. V was pared by 4 bases and J by 1 base, with 12 bases between. The CDR3 coding sequence is TGTGCCAGCAGTTATAAGGCGCCACGCACAGATACGCAGTATTTT. Its protein product is CASSYKAPRTDTQYF.

The chain is built from TRBV28 and TRBJ1-6; maybe TRBD1 (6 bases). CDR1 and CDR2 from the germline V gene are MDHEN and SYDVKM. CDR3 length: 16 amino acids. The V end lost 5 bases, the J end lost 10 bases, and 21 bases lay between the germline ends. As DNA, the CDR3 is TGTGCCAGCAGTACCAAACTATGGACAGCCTTATCACCCCTCCACTTT. Translating gives CASSTKLWTALSPLHF.

This clonotype has at least ten counts. V usage is TRBV7-2 and J usage is TRBJ2-1, with D maybe TRBD2 (5 bases). V gave up 5 bases and J gave up 9 bases, with 14 bases separating them. Germline CDR1 is SGHTA and CDR2 is FQGNSA. The CDR3 length is 13 residues. CDR3 sequence: CASSTPGWSEQFF. As DNA, the CDR3 is TGTGCCAGCAGCACCCCGGGGTGGTCTGAGCAGTTCTTC.

This clonotype has a count of ten or more. The chain joins TRBV11-2 to TRBJ2-5; 9 bases map to TRBD2. The CDR3 extends over 19 amino acids. Germline CDR1 SGHAT, CDR2 FQNNGV. Losses at the gene ends were 0 bases for V and 2 bases for J; bases not matched to a gene: 13. The CDR3 DNA follows: TGTGCCAGCAGCTTAGATCTGAAGATTTTTCTAGCGGGGCAAGAGACCCAGTACTTC. It is translated as CASSLDLKIFLAGQETQYF.

At least ten counts were recorded for this clonotype. This chain links TRBV28 with TRBJ2-3; the match to TRBD2 covers 11 bases. CDR3 length equals 15 residues. With V trimmed by 2 bases and J by 4 bases, 2 bases remained unmatched. CDR1 is MDHEN, CDR2 SYDVKM, per germline. The CDR3 spells CASSLRLAGPDTQYF. The CDR3, as DNA: TGTGCCAGCAGTTTAAGACTAGCGGGACCAGATACGCAGTATTTT.

Only one count was recorded for this clonotype. The V call is TRBV2, the J call TRBJ2-3; possible D gene TRBD1, 7 bases. There are 15 residues in the CDR3. Looked up from germline, CDR1 is SNHLY and CDR2 is FYNNEI. The V end was cut by 4 bases, the J end by 4 bases, with 15 bases between. The CDR3: CASSGGQGGADTQYF. CDR3 nucleotide sequence: TGTGCCAGCAGTGGAGGCCAGGGGGGCGCAGATACGCAGTATTTT.

This clonotype was seen ten or more times. The rearrangement links TRBV10-3 to TRBJ2-3; D perhaps matches TRBD2 (6 bases). The germline CDR1 and CDR2 sequences are ENHRY and SYGVKD. Trimming took off 6 bases at V and 1 base at J, with 14 bases between the two ends. The CDR3 totals 15 residues. CDR3 region: CAIRTGGEGTDTQYF. CDR3 coding DNA: TGTGCCATCAGGACGGGCGGGGAGGGCACAGATACGCAGTATTTT.

This clonotype was detected a few times. This chain joins TRBV10-3 and TRBJ2-2, with D possibly being TRBD1 or TRBD2 (6 bases each). Trimming pared 11 bases from V and 5 bases from J, leaving 18 bases between. The CDR3 extends over 14 amino acids. The germline V gene has CDR1 ENHRY and CDR2 SYGVKD. The CDR3 spells CAAEGGLRTGELFF. CDR3 bases: TGTGCCGCCGAAGGGGGGCTGAGGACCGGGGAGCTGTTTTTT.

This clonotype has more than one count but fewer than ten. This rearrangement joins TRBV20-1 to TRBJ2-5; D may be TRBD1 (5 bases). In germline, CDR1 is DFQATT, CDR2 SNEGSKA (reference sequence). Trimming stripped 0 bases from V and 2 bases from J, with 22 bases between. The CDR3 is made up of 18 amino acids. The CDR3 sequence is CSARDPYPRVQIQETQYF. CDR3 DNA sequence: TGCAGTGCTAGAGATCCTTATCCCAGGGTTCAAATTCAAGAGACCCAGTACTTC.

This clonotype was counted a few times. V gene TRBV18 combines with J gene TRBJ1-1; TRBD1 agrees at 7 bases. This CDR3 region has 17 residues. Germline V lookup: CDR1 KGHSH, CDR2 LQKENI. J gave up 4 bases and V 2 bases, and 13 bases lay outside the gene matches. The CDR3 DNA reads TGTGCCAGCTCACCAGATGGGGGTAGGGGGCTGAGCACTGAAGCTTTCTTT. Encoded protein: CASSPDGGRGLSTEAFF.

The chain joins TRBV6-4 to TRBJ1-5, with TRBD1 matching 7 bases. With V trimmed by 6 bases and J by 7 bases, 6 bases remained unmatched. The CDR3 sequence is 13 residues long. Germline CDR1 and CDR2: MRHNA and SNTAGT. In nucleotides, the CDR3 is TGTGCCAGCAGCAAGGACAGGTGGCAGCCCCAGCATTTT. Translation gives CASSKDRWQPQHF.

This clonotype has a handful of counts. The chain employs TRBV6-2 or TRBV6-3 and TRBJ2-3; 7 nucleotides match TRBD2. The length of the CDR3 is 13 residues. CDR1 and CDR2 (germline): MNHEY, SVGEGT. With 9 bases clipped from V and 2 bases from J, the junction kept 5 bases outside the gene matches. This CDR3 reads CASRSGDTDTQYF. The CDR3 nucleotides are TGTGCCAGTCGGAGCGGGGACACAGATACGCAGTATTTT.

V usage is TRBV15 and J usage is TRBJ2-5, with D perhaps matching TRBD1 (6 bases). CDR3 length: 14 amino acids. Trimming removed 3 bases from V and 1 base from J, with 9 bases in between. The germline V gene has CDR1 LNHNV and CDR2 YYDKDF (reference sequence). CDR3 amino acids: CATSRRGIQETQYF. In DNA, the CDR3 is TGTGCCACCAGCAGGAGGGGGATCCAAGAGACCCAGTACTTC.

This clonotype was seen repeatedly, ten times or more. This chain links TRBV7-3 with TRBJ1-1; D is unresolved. Per germline, CDR1 SGHTA and CDR2 FQGTGA. This CDR3 spans 15 amino acids. Trimming pared 5 bases from V and 0 bases from J, leaving 13 bases between. The CDR3 bases are TGTGCCAGCAGCCCTATAAGTGAGTTGAACACTGAAGCTTTCTTT. Translation gives CASSPISELNTEAFF.

The table lists this clonotype with many counts. The genes are TRBV5-6 and TRBJ2-3, with TRBD1 as a possible D gene (5 bases). Trimming pared 10 bases from V and 1 base from J, leaving 13 bases between. The CDR3 consists of 13 residues. Germline CDR1 and CDR2: SGHDT and YYEEEE. In DNA form, the CDR3 reads TGTGCCGGTGGGGCGGACGGCACAGATACGCAGTATTTT. Protein sequence: CAGGADGTDTQYF.

The rearrangement joins TRBV4-1 to TRBJ2-4; 7 bases align to TRBD1. Germline values: CDR1 MGHRA, CDR2 YSYEKL. This CDR3 comprises 20 residues. Trimming at V came to 4 bases and at J to 0 bases, leaving 18 bases not matched to a gene. This CDR3 reads CASSPRDPTGYPLAKNIQYF. Here the CDR3 DNA reads TGCGCCAGCAGCCCAAGGGACCCGACAGGGTATCCTTTAGCCAAAAACATTCAGTACTTC.

This clonotype was detected many times. The CDR3 protein is CSARDGTAEAFF. CDR3 DNA sequence: TGCAGTGCTAGAGATGGCACAGCTGAAGCTTTCTTT. The chain links TRBV20-1 to TRBJ1-1, with no clear D. Germline CDR1 DFQATT, CDR2 SNEGSKA (reference sequence). CDR3 size: 12 residues. V was shortened by 0 bases and J by 6 bases, with 8 bases between the two germline ends.

The chain joins TRBV2 to TRBJ2-7; 8 bases agree with TRBD1. V lost 3 bases, J lost 4 bases, and 5 bases stayed unmatched. The germline CDR1 and CDR2 sequences are SNHLY and FYNNEI. The CDR3 totals 14 residues. DNA for the CDR3: TGTGCCAGCAGTGATGCCAGGGGGCCATACGAGCAGTACTTC. The encoded protein is CASSDARGPYEQYF. Looking up the rest from reference TRBV2 and TRBJ2-7 gives the full variable domain: EPEVTQTPSHQVTQMGQEVILRCVPISNHLYFYWYRQILGQKVEFLVSFYNNEISEKSEIFDDQFSVERPDGSNFTLKIRSTKLEDSAMYFCASSDARGPYEQYFGPGTRLTVT.

This clonotype was counted many times. V usage is TRBV24-1 and J usage is TRBJ1-2; 8 bases match TRBD1. CDR1 is KGHDR, CDR2 SFDVKD, per germline. CDR3 length: 13 residues. The V and J ends lost 7 bases and 2 bases, in that order; junction bases with no gene match: 2. CDR3: CATRDRANYGYTF. In nucleotides, the CDR3 is TGTGCCACCAGGGACAGGGCGAACTATGGCTACACCTTC.

This clonotype showed up many times. The chain couples TRBV6-1 to TRBJ2-3; 9 bases fit TRBD2. The CDR3 spans 14 residues. The germline CDR1 and CDR2 sequences are MNHNS and SASEGT. Germline trimming cut 7 bases from V and 8 bases from J; bases unmatched to any gene: 10. CDR3 region: CASTMAGGPGTQYF. In DNA, the CDR3 is TGTGCCAGCACCATGGCGGGAGGGCCAGGTACGCAGTATTTT.

V usage is TRBV6-2 or TRBV6-3 and J usage is TRBJ2-4; 7 nucleotides line up with TRBD1. Germline CDR1 reads MNHEY; CDR2 reads SVGEGT. The CDR3 runs 19 residues. V shed 0 bases and J 0 bases; nucleotides not matched to a gene: 11. The CDR3 sequence is CASSYSRGQWLRAKNIQYF. The DNA for the CDR3 is TGTGCCAGCAGTTACTCGAGGGGACAGTGGCTAAGAGCCAAAAACATTCAGTACTTC.

This sequence joins TRBV6-1 and TRBJ1-4; 7 bases match TRBD1. The trim removed 6 bases at V and 4 bases at J, leaving 5 bases unmatched. Germline loops: CDR1 MNHNS, CDR2 SASEGT. The CDR3 runs to 14 residues. CDR3 nucleotide sequence: TGTGCCAGCAGCTCGACAGGGCTTAATGAAAAACTGTTTTTT. This sequence encodes CASSSTGLNEKLFF.